This T cell receptor beta chain derives from a study of glioma-infiltrating T cells. This CDR3 has 13 residues. V gave up 4 bases and J gave up 6 bases, with 12 bases separating them. Germline loops: CDR1 SNHLY, CDR2 FYNNEI. Amplification of TCR alpha and beta CDR3 regions from RNA used iRepertoire nested multiplex PCR. TCRdb recomputed calls from the multiplex PCR reads with MiXCR, one row per CDR3 protein. This table holds 300,000 to 450,000 distinct CDR3 sequences, more than 35% found once. This rearrangement joins TRBV2 to TRBJ1-2; perhaps TRBD1 as D (6 bases). This receptor was identified in a human donor with low-grade glioma or glioblastoma, undergoing nonglioma brain surgery, or in good health (not recorded which). The sequenced sample consisted of glioma tissue, nonneoplastic brain tissue, or PBMCs (not recorded which). CDR3 protein: CASSGRQADGYTF. The CDR3 DNA reads as TGTGCCAGCAGTGGTCGACAGGCAGATGGCTACACCTTC. The whole variable domain, remainder taken from reference TRBV2 and TRBJ1-2, is EPEVTQTPSHQVTQMGQEVILRCVPISNHLYFYWYRQILGQKVEFLVSFYNNEISEKSEIFDDQFSVERPDGSNFTLKIRSTKLEDSAMYFCASSGRQADGYTFGSGTRLTVV.